Below are 14 T cell receptor beta chains sequenced from a single sample in a study of cytomegalovirus exposure and HLA in healthy donors. TCRdb's copy holds only in-frame clones and misses some; the assay was immunoSEQ multiplex PCR. The sample lists about 330,000 clones; about nine tenths were seen once. Sequencing was done on a sample of PBMCs. The receptors were gathered from a woman aged 25 to 39 in good health and CMV-seropositive.

The chain uses TRBV28 and TRBJ1-5; 7 nucleotides agree with TRBD1. Germline values: CDR1 MDHEN, CDR2 SYDVKM. The CDR3 covers 15 residues. J was trimmed by 3 bases and V by 6 bases; bases with no gene match: 8. The CDR3 protein is CASRSDRAFNQPQHF. The DNA of the CDR3 is TGTGCCAGCAGATCCGACAGGGCCTTCAATCAGCCCCAGCATTTT.

The sample holds a few counts of this clone. This sequence joins TRBV7-2 and TRBJ2-7; 8 bases map to TRBD1. With V trimmed by 2 bases and J by 3 bases, 6 bases remained unmatched. The length of the CDR3 is 15 residues. Germline V gives CDR1 SGHTA, CDR2 FQGNSA. The CDR3 nucleotides read TGTGCCAGCAGCTTAACAGGGGGACAGAACTACGAGCAGTACTTC. Encoded protein: CASSLTGGQNYEQYF. Looking up the rest from reference TRBV7-2 and TRBJ2-7 gives the full variable domain: GAGVSQSPSNKVTEKGKDVELRCDPISGHTALYWYRQSLGQGLEFLIYFQGNSAPDKSGLPSDRFSAERTGGSVSTLTIQRTQQEDSAVYLCASSLTGGQNYEQYFGPGTRLTVT.

V usage is TRBV10-3 and J usage is TRBJ1-2; 7 bases fit TRBD1. Germline V gene sequence: CDR1 ENHRY, CDR2 SYGVKD. CDR3 length: 13 residues. V gave up 10 bases and J gave up 1 base; unmatched junction bases: 6. CDR3 loop: CATRTGDNYGYTF. CDR3 bases: TGTGCCACTAGGACAGGAGATAACTATGGCTACACCTTC.

This chain joins TRBV5-6 and TRBJ2-7; 7 nucleotides line up with TRBD1. The CDR3 totals 15 residues. Losses at the gene ends were 3 bases for V and 0 bases for J; bases not matched to a gene: 6. CDR1 is SGHDT and CDR2 is YYEEEE in the germline V gene. CDR3 in DNA: TGTGCCAGCAGCTACGGGACAGCGTTCTCCTACGAGCAGTACTTC. It specifies CASSYGTAFSYEQYF.

This clone was detected only once. V and J are TRBV6-6 and TRBJ2-7, with D perhaps assigned TRBD1 or TRBD2 (5 bases each). CDR1 and CDR2 (germline): MNHNY, SVGAGI (reference sequence). There are 14 residues in the CDR3. V lost 2 bases, J lost 4 bases, and 12 bases lay in between. The DNA for the CDR3 is TGTGCCAGCAGTTACCGAGGGACGGGATACGAGCAGTACTTC. It encodes CASSYRGTGYEQYF.

Comments on this clone: One end of the junction does not line up with germline, which may come from a read error. The genes are TRBV18 and TRBJ1-1; D not resolved. The germline V gene encodes CDR1 KGHSH and CDR2 LQKENI. The CDR3 covers 12 residues. The CDR3 nucleotides are TGTGCCAGCTCAGAACCAGCTCGGGCAGCTACTTTT. Translated, it gives CASSEPARAATF.

A single count supports this clone. DNA of the CDR3: TGTGCCAGCAGCGTAGGGGCGTGGAGCGGTGCTAGCACAGATACGCAGTATTTT. It translates to CASSVGAWSGASTDTQYF. V gene TRBV9 combines with J gene TRBJ2-3, with a tentative D call TRBD2 (5 bases). In germline, CDR1 is SGDLS, CDR2 YYNGEE. This CDR3 has 18 residues. Trimming took 0 bases from V and 0 from J, leaving 17 bases between them. Variable domain in full (rest from reference TRBV9 and TRBJ2-3): DSGVTQTPKHLITATGQRVTLRCSPRSGDLSVYWYQQSLDQGLQFLIQYYNGEERAKGNILERFSAQQFPDLHSELNLSSLELGDSALYFCASSVGAWSGASTDTQYFGPGTRLTVL.

The chain recombines TRBV7-9 with TRBJ2-1, with 10 positions matching TRBD2. Germline V lookup: CDR1 SEHNR, CDR2 FQNEAQ (reference sequence). With 5 bases clipped from V and 7 bases from J, the junction kept 8 bases outside the gene matches. The CDR3 sequence is 15 residues long. CDR3 loop: CASSGPSGSLNEQFF. In DNA form, the CDR3 reads TGTGCCAGCAGCGGGCCTAGCGGGAGCCTGAATGAGCAGTTCTTC.

The table lists this clone with a count of one. This sequence joins TRBV30 and TRBJ2-3, with D maybe TRBD2 (5 bases). Germline V gene sequence: CDR1 GTSNPN, CDR2 SVGIG (reference sequence). The ends were cut back, 0 bases at V and 4 bases at J, with 14 bases in the middle. CDR3 length: 15 amino acids. CDR3 coding DNA: TGTGCCTGGAGTGTACGGAGGCTAGCTTCAGATACGCAGTATTTT. Protein product: CAWSVRRLASDTQYF.

CDR3 nucleotides: TGTGCCAGCAGTGAAGCGCAGACGAGCACTGAAGCTTTCTTT. Amino acid sequence: CASSEAQTSTEAFF. The rearrangement joins TRBV6-1 to TRBJ1-1; D call uncertain. Germline V gene sequence: CDR1 MNHNS, CDR2 SASEGT. The CDR3 extends over 14 amino acids. Trimming stripped 0 bases from V and 4 bases from J, with 9 bases between.

The DNA of the CDR3 is TGTGCCCAGGGACAGGGGGCGTACAATCAGCCCCAGCATTTT. Amino acid sequence: CAQGQGAYNQPQHF. The gene calls are TRBV30 and TRBJ1-5; 12 positions agree with TRBD1. Germline trimming cut 8 bases from V and 3 bases from J; bases unmatched to any gene: 5. The V gene's germline CDR1 is GTSNPN and CDR2 SVGIG (reference sequence). There are 14 residues in the CDR3.

V usage is TRBV28 and J usage is TRBJ2-7; no reliable D call. Germline CDR1 MDHEN, CDR2 SYDVKM. The CDR3 spans 12 residues. V was trimmed by 8 bases and J by 1 base, leaving 9 bases between them. The CDR3 sequence: CASLTDSYEQYF. The DNA for the CDR3 is TGTGCCAGCCTTACTGATTCCTACGAGCAGTACTTC.

This sequence joins TRBV28 and TRBJ2-1; no definite D call. The CDR3 runs 11 residues. Looked up from germline, CDR1 is MDHEN and CDR2 is SYDVKM. V lost 3 bases, J lost 12 bases, and 9 bases lay in between. The CDR3 nucleotides read TGTGCCAGCAGTTTGAGTTCATTGCAGTTCTTC. Protein: CASSLSSLQFF.

Worth noting for this clone: This sample also contains other DNA sequences that code for the same CDR3. The V and J genes are TRBV14 and TRBJ1-1, with D unclear. Germline CDR1 SGHDN, CDR2 FVKESK. This CDR3 has 14 residues. The ends were cut back, 2 bases at V and 0 bases at J, with 7 bases in the middle. This chain's CDR3 is CASSQPGMNTEAFF. CDR3 coding DNA: TGTGCCAGCAGCCAACCGGGGATGAACACTGAAGCTTTCTTT.